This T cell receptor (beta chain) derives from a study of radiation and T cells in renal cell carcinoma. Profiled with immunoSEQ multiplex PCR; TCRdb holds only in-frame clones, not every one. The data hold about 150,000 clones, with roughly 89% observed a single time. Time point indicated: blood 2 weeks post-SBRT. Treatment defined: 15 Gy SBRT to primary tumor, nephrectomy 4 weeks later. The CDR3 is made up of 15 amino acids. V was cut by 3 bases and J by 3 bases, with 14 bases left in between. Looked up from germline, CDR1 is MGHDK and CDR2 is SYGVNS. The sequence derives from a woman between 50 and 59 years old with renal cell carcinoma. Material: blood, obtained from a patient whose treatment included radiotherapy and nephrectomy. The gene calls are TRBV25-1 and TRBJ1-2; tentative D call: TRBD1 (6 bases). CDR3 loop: CASSDLTGPYYGYTF. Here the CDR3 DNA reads TGTGCCAGCAGTGATCTGACAGGTCCCTACTATGGCTACACCTTC.